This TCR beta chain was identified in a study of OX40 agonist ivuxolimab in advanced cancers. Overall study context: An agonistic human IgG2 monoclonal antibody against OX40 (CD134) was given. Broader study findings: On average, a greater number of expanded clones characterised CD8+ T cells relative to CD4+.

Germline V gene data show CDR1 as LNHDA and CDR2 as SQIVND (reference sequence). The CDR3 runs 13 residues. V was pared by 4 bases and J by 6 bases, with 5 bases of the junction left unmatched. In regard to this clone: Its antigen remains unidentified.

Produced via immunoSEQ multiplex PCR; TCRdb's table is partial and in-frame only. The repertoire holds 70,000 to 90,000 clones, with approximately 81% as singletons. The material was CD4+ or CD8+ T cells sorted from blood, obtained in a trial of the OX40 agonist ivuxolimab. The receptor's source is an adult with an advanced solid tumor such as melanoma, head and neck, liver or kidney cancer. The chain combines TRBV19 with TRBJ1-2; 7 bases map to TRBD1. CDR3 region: CASSTLDRDGYTF. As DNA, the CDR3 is TGTGCCAGTAGTACCCTTGACAGGGATGGCTACACCTTC.